This T cell receptor (beta chain) was sequenced in a study of brain metastases from non-small cell lung cancer. The method was immunoSEQ multiplex PCR; TCRdb's version includes in-frame clones alone and lacks a portion of them. The data hold around 1,500 clones, with roughly 80% observed a single time. The germline V gene has CDR1 MGHRA and CDR2 YSYEKL. The ends were cut back, 0 bases at V and 2 bases at J, with 17 bases in the middle. The CDR3 length is 17 residues. This chain connects TRBV4-1 to TRBJ2-7; D is possibly TRBD1 or TRBD2 (5 bases each). The sample taken for sequencing was tumor-adjacent normal tissue. This receptor was identified in a donor over 35 with non-small cell lung cancer. The CDR3 nucleotides are TGCGCCAGCAGCCAAGATCTGGGAGATATAGGGGCCTACGAGCAGTACTTC. Translating gives CASSQDLGDIGAYEQYF.